These 20 T cell receptor beta chains share one sample of origin, sequenced in a study of T cells after posttransplantation cyclophosphamide. Busulfan-fludarabine conditioning, marrow transplant, and cyclophosphamide on days +3 and +4 were administered. The protocol was immunoSEQ multiplex PCR, while the TCRdb copy is restricted to in-frame clones and leaves out a portion. This repertoire holds about 11,000 clones, and none appear only once. The material was PBMCs, obtained after allogeneic stem cell transplant with posttransplant cyclophosphamide. Receptors originate from a female patient between 35 and 55 years old who received an allogeneic stem cell transplant from a related donor, was CMV-positive, and had no GVHD. These T cells may partly come from the graft donor.

This clone was picked up many times. The chain recombines TRBV11-2 with TRBJ2-5; 8 nucleotides match TRBD2. This CDR3 comprises 16 residues. Germline CDR1 reads SGHAT; CDR2 reads FQNNGV. J was trimmed by 4 bases and V by 0 bases; bases with no gene match: 7. CDR3 residues: CASSLDGLARGETQYF. DNA for the CDR3: TGTGCCAGCAGCTTAGACGGACTAGCTCGTGGAGAGACCCAGTACTTC.

By share, this clone counts as medium-sized (0.01 to 0.1%). In nucleotides, the CDR3 is TGTGCCAGCAGCTACCGGACAGAGAGCTCCTACGAGCAGTACTTC. It is translated as CASSYRTESSYEQYF. This chain links TRBV7-9 with TRBJ2-7; D is possibly TRBD1 (6 bases). The CDR3 has 15 residues. V was pared by 4 bases and J by 0 bases, with 13 bases between. Germline values: CDR1 SEHNR, CDR2 FQNEAQ (reference sequence). The full variable domain, rest sourced from reference TRBV7-9 and TRBJ2-7, is DTGVSQNPRHKITKRGQNVTFRCDPISEHNRLYWYRQTLGQGPEFLTYFQNEAQLEKSRLLSDRFSAERPKGSFSTLEIQRTEQGDSAMYLCASSYRTESSYEQYFGPGTRLTVT.

Many counts were recorded for this clone. The rearrangement links TRBV19 to TRBJ2-1; a weak D match, TRBD2 (6 bases). Looked up from germline, CDR1 is LNHDA and CDR2 is SQIVND (reference sequence). The CDR3 is 15 residues long. V lost 3 bases and J lost 0, with 9 bases in between. The CDR3 reads CASSISGSSYNEQFF. The CDR3 nucleotides read TGTGCCAGTAGTATTAGCGGCAGCTCCTACAATGAGCAGTTCTTC. The full variable domain, completed using reference TRBV19 and TRBJ2-1, is DGGITQSPKYLFRKEGQNVTLSCEQNLNHDAMYWYRQDPGQGLRLIYYSQIVNDFQKGDIAEGYSVSREKKESFPLTVTSAQKNPTAFYLCASSISGSSYNEQFFGPGTRLTVL.

This clone has ten or more counts. The V call is TRBV4-1, the J call TRBJ2-7, with 8 nucleotides matching TRBD1. The CDR3 consists of 16 residues. V was pared by 0 bases and J by 1 base, with 5 bases of the junction left unmatched. Germline CDR1 reads MGHRA; CDR2 reads YSYEKL. The DNA for the CDR3 is TGCGCCAGCAGCCAAGATCCGACAGGGGCTTCCTACGAGCAGTACTTC. Its protein is CASSQDPTGASYEQYF.

This clone has a count of ten or more. V usage is TRBV5-5 and J usage is TRBJ1-2; 7 nucleotides agree with TRBD1. The CDR3 is 12 residues long. Germline values: CDR1 SGHKS, CDR2 YYEKEE (reference sequence). With V trimmed by 1 base and J by 11 bases, 5 bases remained unmatched. The chain's CDR3 is CASSLYGQAYTF. In DNA form, the CDR3 reads TGTGCCAGCAGCTTGTATGGACAGGCTTACACCTTC.

Many counts were recorded for this clone. The CDR3 is CASRGGDMNTEAFF. In DNA, the CDR3 is TGTGCCAGCAGGGGGGGAGACATGAACACTGAAGCTTTCTTT. The gene calls are TRBV6-4 and TRBJ1-1; TRBD1 might be the D (5 bases). Deletions cut 6 bases from V and 0 bases from J, with 11 bases between. The CDR3 runs to 14 residues. The germline CDR1 and CDR2 sequences are MRHNA and SNTAGT.

This clone showed up many times. The CDR3 region has the DNA TGTGCCAGTAGTTACCGACAGGGGGCCTACGAGCAGTACTTC. This translates into CASSYRQGAYEQYF. V gene TRBV19 combines with J gene TRBJ2-7; 9 bases are a match to TRBD1. The CDR3 is 14 residues long. With V trimmed by 5 bases and J by 2 bases, 4 bases remained unmatched. Per germline, CDR1 LNHDA and CDR2 SQIVND (reference sequence). Full variable domain (remainder filled in from reference TRBV19 and TRBJ2-7): DGGITQSPKYLFRKEGQNVTLSCEQNLNHDAMYWYRQDPGQGLRLIYYSQIVNDFQKGDIAEGYSVSREKKESFPLTVTSAQKNPTAFYLCASSYRQGAYEQYFGPGTRLTVT.

This clone was counted many times. The chain carries TRBV5-6 and TRBJ2-5; perhaps TRBD2 as D (5 bases). Per the germline V gene, CDR1 is SGHDT and CDR2 is YYEEEE. CDR3 length equals 13 residues. The V gene lost 0 bases and the J gene lost 4 bases, with 7 bases spanning the gap. DNA of the CDR3: TGTGCCAGCAGCTTGGGACGGGGAGAGACCCAGTACTTC. It is translated as CASSLGRGETQYF.

Ten or more counts support this clone. The chain has TRBV30 and TRBJ2-3; 10 nucleotides agree with TRBD1. After removal of 8 bases from V and 4 bases from J, the junction contained 9 bases not matched to a gene. Germline V gene data show CDR1 as GTSNPN and CDR2 as SVGIG (reference sequence). This CDR3 region has 14 residues. The CDR3 protein is CAGRDRGGSDTQYF. In nucleotides, the CDR3 is TGTGCCGGAAGGGACAGGGGAGGATCAGATACGCAGTATTTT.

This clone has a count of ten or more. J is TRBJ2-1 and V is TRBV10-2; 9 bases map to TRBD1. The CDR3 is 15 amino acids. Trimming removed 2 bases from V and 5 bases from J; junction bases left unmatched: 4. The germline gives CDR1 WSHSY, CDR2 SAAADI. Here the CDR3 reads CASSEDRGRNNEQFF. In nucleotides, the CDR3 is TGCGCCAGCAGTGAGGACAGGGGGAGGAACAATGAGCAGTTCTTC.

This clone is categorized as medium-sized. The rearrangement joins TRBV2 to TRBJ2-2; possible D gene TRBD1, 5 bases. The CDR3 covers 13 residues. V lost 6 bases to trimming and J lost 5 bases, with 10 bases between them. Germline values: CDR1 SNHLY, CDR2 FYNNEI. The CDR3 DNA sequence: TGTGCCAGCAGCCGCAGGGTTACCGGGGAGCTGTTTTTT. Protein product: CASSRRVTGELFF.

This clone was counted many times. The chain has TRBV6-5 and TRBJ2-5, with D possibly matching TRBD2 (6 bases). This CDR3 comprises 13 residues. V was trimmed by 2 bases and J by 3 bases, leaving 7 bases between them. CDR1 and CDR2 from the germline V gene are MNHEY and SVGAGI. The CDR3 sequence is CASSYGGEETQYF. The CDR3 DNA follows: TGTGCCAGCAGTTACGGAGGGGAAGAGACCCAGTACTTC.

The chain employs TRBV10-2 and TRBJ2-7; 9 bases are a match to TRBD2. With 6 bases clipped from V and 5 bases from J, the junction kept 5 bases outside the gene matches. Germline V gene data show CDR1 as WSHSY and CDR2 as SAAADI. This CDR3 is 13 amino acids long. The chain's CDR3 is CASRLAGAHEQYF. The CDR3 bases are TGCGCCAGCAGGTTAGCGGGAGCCCACGAGCAGTACTTC.

This clone has only a few counts. The chain combines TRBV27 with TRBJ2-5, with TRBD2 as a possible D gene (5 bases). Trimming removed 6 bases from V and 10 bases from J, with 15 bases in between. Germline CDR1 MNHEY, CDR2 SMNVEV (reference sequence). The CDR3 has 12 residues. CDR3 residues: CASRRTSGVQYF. CDR3 DNA sequence: TGTGCCAGCAGGAGGACGTCCGGGGTCCAGTACTTC.

The sample holds many counts of this clone. J is TRBJ2-7 and V is TRBV5-5, with 7 bases matching TRBD2. This CDR3 region has 16 residues. J gave up 5 bases and V 3 bases, and 14 bases lay outside the gene matches. The germline V gene has CDR1 SGHKS and CDR2 YYEKEE (reference sequence). The CDR3 loop is CASSWGGWRGPNEQYF. The CDR3 nucleotides read TGTGCCAGCAGCTGGGGAGGGTGGAGGGGTCCTAACGAGCAGTACTTC.

This clone came up many times. At the DNA level, this CDR3 is encoded by other sequences in the same sample as well. The chain is built from TRBV5-1 and TRBJ1-1; D may be TRBD1 (5 bases). CDR3 size: 14 residues. Germline CDR1 reads SGHRS; CDR2 reads YFSETQ. V lost 0 bases to trimming and J lost 2 bases, with 8 bases between them. The CDR3 DNA is TGCGCCAGCAGCTTGGGACAGACAAACACTGAAGCTTTCTTT. The encoded protein is CASSLGQTNTEAFF.

This clone was seen at least ten times. The chain links TRBV6-5 to TRBJ1-2; a weak D match, TRBD1 (6 bases). V gave up 10 bases and J gave up 5 bases, with 17 bases separating them. This CDR3 contains 13 residues. Germline loops: CDR1 MNHEY, CDR2 SVGAGI. CDR3 protein: CATLQQGWYGYTF. CDR3 in DNA: TGTGCCACGCTTCAACAGGGCTGGTATGGCTACACCTTC.

By share, this clone counts as medium-sized. The V gene is TRBV9, the J gene TRBJ2-5; 7 bases match TRBD2. The length of the CDR3 is 15 residues. V was pared by 3 bases and J by 2 bases, with 7 bases of the junction left unmatched. The V gene's germline CDR1 is SGDLS and CDR2 YYNGEE. CDR3 amino acids: CASSGLVGGQETQYF. CDR3 nucleotides: TGTGCCAGCAGCGGGTTAGTGGGAGGGCAAGAGACCCAGTACTTC.

This clone was seen repeatedly, ten times or more. This rearrangement joins TRBV4-2 to TRBJ2-1; 9 nucleotides align to TRBD2. Germline lookup yields CDR1 LGHNA and CDR2 YNFKEQ. The CDR3 runs 16 residues. Trimming at V came to 4 bases and at J to 15 bases, leaving 19 bases not matched to a gene. CDR3 DNA: TGTGCCAGCAGCCCCGCATCGGCTAGCGGGACATTCGAACCGTTCTTC. This translates into CASSPASASGTFEPFF.

This clone has a count of ten or more. The rearrangement uses TRBV5-1 and TRBJ1-4; TRBD1 matches at 9 bases. The V gene end was trimmed by 6 bases and the J gene end by 6 bases; junction bases not matched to a gene: 6. Germline values: CDR1 SGHRS, CDR2 YFSETQ. The CDR3 extends over 14 amino acids. The CDR3 nucleotides read TGCGCCAGCACCCCGGGACAGGGTTATGAAAAACTGTTTTTT. This gives the protein CASTPGQGYEKLFF.